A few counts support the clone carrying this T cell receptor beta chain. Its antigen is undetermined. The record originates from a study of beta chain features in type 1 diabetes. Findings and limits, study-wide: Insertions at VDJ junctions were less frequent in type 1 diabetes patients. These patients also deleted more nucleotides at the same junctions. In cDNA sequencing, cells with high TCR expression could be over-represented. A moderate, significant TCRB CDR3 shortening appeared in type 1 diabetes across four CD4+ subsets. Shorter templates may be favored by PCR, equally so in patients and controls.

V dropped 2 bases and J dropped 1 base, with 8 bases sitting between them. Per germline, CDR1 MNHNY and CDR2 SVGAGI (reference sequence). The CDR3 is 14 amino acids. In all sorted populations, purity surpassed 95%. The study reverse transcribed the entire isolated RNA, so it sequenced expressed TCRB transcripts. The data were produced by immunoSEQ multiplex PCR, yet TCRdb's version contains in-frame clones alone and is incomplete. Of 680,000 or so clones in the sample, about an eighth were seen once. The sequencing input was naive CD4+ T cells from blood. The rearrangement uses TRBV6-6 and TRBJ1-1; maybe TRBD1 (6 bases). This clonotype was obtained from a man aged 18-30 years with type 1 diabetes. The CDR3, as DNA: TGTGCCAGCAGTTACGGACAGAGGAACACTGAAGCTTTCTTT. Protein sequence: CASSYGQRNTEAFF.